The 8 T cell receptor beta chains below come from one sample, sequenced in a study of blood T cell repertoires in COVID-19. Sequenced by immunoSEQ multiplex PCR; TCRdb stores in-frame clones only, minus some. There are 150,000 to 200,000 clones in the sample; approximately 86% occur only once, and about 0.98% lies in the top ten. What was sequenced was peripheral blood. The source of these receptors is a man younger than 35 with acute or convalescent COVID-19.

The CDR3 reads CASSLPNQPQHF. For the CDR3, the DNA is TGTGCCAGCAGCCTCCCCAATCAGCCCCAGCATTTT. The genes are TRBV5-6 and TRBJ1-5; D gene ambiguous. The V end lost 4 bases, the J end lost 3 bases, and 5 bases lay between the germline ends. Germline CDR1 and CDR2: SGHDT and YYEEEE. This CDR3 region has 12 residues.

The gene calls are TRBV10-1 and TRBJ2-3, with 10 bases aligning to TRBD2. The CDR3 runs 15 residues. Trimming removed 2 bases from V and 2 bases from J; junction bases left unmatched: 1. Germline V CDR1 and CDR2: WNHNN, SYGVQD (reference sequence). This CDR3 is CASSETSGATDTQYF. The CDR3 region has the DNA TGCGCCAGCAGTGAGACTAGCGGGGCCACAGATACGCAGTATTTT.

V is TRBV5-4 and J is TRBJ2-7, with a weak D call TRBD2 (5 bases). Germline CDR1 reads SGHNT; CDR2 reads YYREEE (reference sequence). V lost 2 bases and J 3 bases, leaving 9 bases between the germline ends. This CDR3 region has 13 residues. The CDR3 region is CASSFEGDYEQYF. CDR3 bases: TGTGCCAGCAGCTTTGAGGGAGACTACGAGCAGTACTTC.

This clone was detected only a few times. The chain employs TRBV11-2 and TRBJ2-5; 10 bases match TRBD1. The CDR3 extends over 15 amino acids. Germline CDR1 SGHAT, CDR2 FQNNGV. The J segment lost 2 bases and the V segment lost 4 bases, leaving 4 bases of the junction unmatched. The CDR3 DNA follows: TGTGCCAGCAGCTCCCTGGGACAGGGGCAAGAGACCCAGTACTTC. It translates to CASSSLGQGQETQYF.

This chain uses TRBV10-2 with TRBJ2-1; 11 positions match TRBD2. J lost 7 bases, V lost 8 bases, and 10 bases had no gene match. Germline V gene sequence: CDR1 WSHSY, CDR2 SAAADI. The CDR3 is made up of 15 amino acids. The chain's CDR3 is CASLAGLAGPNEQFF. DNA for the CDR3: TGCGCCAGCCTCGCTGGACTAGCGGGTCCAAATGAGCAGTTCTTC.

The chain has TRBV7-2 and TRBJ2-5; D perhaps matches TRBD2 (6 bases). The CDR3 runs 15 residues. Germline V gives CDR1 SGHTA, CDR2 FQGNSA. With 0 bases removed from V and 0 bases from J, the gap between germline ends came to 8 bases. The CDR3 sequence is CASSLAGGDQETQYF. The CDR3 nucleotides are TGTGCCAGCAGCTTAGCGGGGGGAGACCAAGAGACCCAGTACTTC.

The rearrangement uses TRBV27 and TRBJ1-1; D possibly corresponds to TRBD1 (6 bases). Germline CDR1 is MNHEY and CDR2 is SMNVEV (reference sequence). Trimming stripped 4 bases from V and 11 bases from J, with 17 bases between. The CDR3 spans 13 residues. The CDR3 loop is CASSSNREVEAFF. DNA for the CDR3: TGTGCCAGCAGTTCGAACAGGGAAGTCGAGGCTTTCTTT.

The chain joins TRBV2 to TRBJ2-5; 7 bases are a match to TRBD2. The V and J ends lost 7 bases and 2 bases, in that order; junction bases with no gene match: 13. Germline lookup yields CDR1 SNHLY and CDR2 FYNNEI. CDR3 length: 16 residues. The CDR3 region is CASTQMGLAVQETQYF. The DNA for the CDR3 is TGTGCCAGCACCCAAATGGGGCTAGCGGTACAAGAGACCCAGTACTTC.